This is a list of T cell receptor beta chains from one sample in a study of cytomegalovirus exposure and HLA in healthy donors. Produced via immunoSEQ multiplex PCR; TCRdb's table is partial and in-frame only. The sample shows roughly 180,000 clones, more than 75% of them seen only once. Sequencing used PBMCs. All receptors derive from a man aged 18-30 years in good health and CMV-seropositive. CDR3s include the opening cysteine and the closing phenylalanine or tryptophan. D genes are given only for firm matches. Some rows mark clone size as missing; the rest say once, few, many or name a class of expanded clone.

CDR3 DNA: TGTGCCAGCAGCCGGCTAGCGGGGGGATACAATGAGCAGTTCTTC; CDR3 protein: CASSRLAGGYNEQFF; clone size: NA; D gene: TRBD2; V gene: TRBV4-2; J gene: TRBJ2-1; CDR3 length: 15
CDR3 DNA: TGTGCCAGCAGTGAAACCAGGGGCAATCAGCCCCAGCATTTT; CDR3 protein: CASSETRGNQPQHF; clone size: NA; D gene: NA; V gene: TRBV2; J gene: TRBJ1-5; CDR3 length: 14
CDR3 DNA: TGTGCCAGCAGCGTCTCTCCGGTGGGGGCGGTAAGCACAGATACGCAGTATTTT; CDR3 protein: CASSVSPVGAVSTDTQYF; clone size: NA; D gene: NA; V gene: TRBV9; J gene: TRBJ2-3; CDR3 length: 18
CDR3 DNA: TGCGCCAGCAGCCCCTCGGGGGCAACTAATGAAAAACTGTTTTTT; CDR3 protein: CASSPSGATNEKLFF; clone size: NA; D gene: NA; V gene: TRBV4-3; J gene: TRBJ1-4; CDR3 length: 15
CDR3 DNA: TGTGCCAGTAGTATAGAATACAGGGCTAAACTGTTTTTT; CDR3 protein: CASSIEYRAKLFF; clone size: NA; D gene: NA; V gene: TRBV19; J gene: TRBJ1-4; CDR3 length: 13
CDR3 DNA: TGTGCCAGCAGCTTACAACACTACGAGCAGTACTTC; CDR3 protein: CASSLQHYEQYF; clone size: once; D gene: NA; V gene: TRBV13; J gene: TRBJ2-7; CDR3 length: 12
CDR3 DNA: TGTGCCAGCAGCTTGGTACCAGGGGGCGGTAGTACTGAAGCTTTCTTT; CDR3 protein: CASSLVPGGGSTEAFF; clone size: NA; D gene: TRBD1; V gene: TRBV5-6; J gene: TRBJ1-1; CDR3 length: 16
CDR3 DNA: TGTGCCAGCTCATCGACAGGGGGCGATAGCAATCAGCCCCAGCATTTT; CDR3 protein: CASSSTGGDSNQPQHF; clone size: NA; D gene: TRBD1; V gene: TRBV18; J gene: TRBJ1-5; CDR3 length: 16
CDR3 DNA: TGCGCCAGCAGCATTGACAGGGTGAACGAGCAGTACTTC; CDR3 protein: CASSIDRVNEQYF; clone size: NA; D gene: TRBD1; V gene: TRBV5-1; J gene: TRBJ2-7; CDR3 length: 13
CDR3 DNA: TGTGCCAGCGTATTCCAGGGACAGGGAAGAAACTATGGCTACACCTTC; CDR3 protein: CASVFQGQGRNYGYTF; clone size: once; D gene: TRBD1; V gene: TRBV7-2; J gene: TRBJ1-2; CDR3 length: 16
CDR3 DNA: TGTGCCAGCAGTCCGTCTAGCGGGAAACCCTACGAGCAGTACTTC; CDR3 protein: CASSPSSGKPYEQYF; clone size: NA; D gene: TRBD2; V gene: TRBV27; J gene: TRBJ2-7; CDR3 length: 15
CDR3 DNA: TGTGCCAGCAGCTCTGGACTAGCGGGGGACAATGAGCAGTTCTTC; CDR3 protein: CASSSGLAGDNEQFF; clone size: NA; D gene: TRBD2; V gene: TRBV5-4; J gene: TRBJ2-1; CDR3 length: 15
CDR3 DNA: TGTGCCAGCAGCGCGGGATTCTACGAGCAGTACTTC; CDR3 protein: CASSAGFYEQYF; clone size: NA; D gene: NA; V gene: TRBV2; J gene: TRBJ2-7; CDR3 length: 12
CDR3 DNA: TGTGCCAGCAGCGTAGATGACAGGATGGACTACGAGCAGTACTTC; CDR3 protein: CASSVDDRMDYEQYF; clone size: NA; D gene: NA; V gene: TRBV9; J gene: TRBJ2-7; CDR3 length: 15
CDR3 DNA: TGTGCCAGCAGCTTAGCCGGGGGACTAGCGGGAGGGAAAGGAGAGCAGTACTTC; CDR3 protein: CASSLAGGLAGGKGEQYF; clone size: NA; D gene: TRBD2; V gene: TRBV7-2; J gene: TRBJ2-7; CDR3 length: 18
CDR3 DNA: TGTGCCAGCAGCTTAGGTTGGGGGGACTTAAAGTCCGAGCAGTTCTTC; CDR3 protein: CASSLGWGDLKSEQFF; clone size: NA; D gene: NA; V gene: TRBV7-2; J gene: TRBJ2-1; CDR3 length: 16
CDR3 DNA: TGTGCCAGCAGCCCCCGGACAGGGGGCGAACCCGGGGAGCTGTTTTTT; CDR3 protein: CASSPRTGGEPGELFF; clone size: NA; D gene: TRBD1; V gene: TRBV4-2; J gene: TRBJ2-2; CDR3 length: 16
CDR3 DNA: TGTGCCAGCACCGCCCAGGGAATCAAGTACTTC; CDR3 protein: CASTAQGIKYF; clone size: NA; D gene: NA; V gene: TRBV2; J gene: TRBJ2-7; CDR3 length: 11
CDR3 DNA: TGTGCCAGTAGTATTCGAGGCGGGAGGGCCGGGGATGAGCAGTTCTTC; CDR3 protein: CASSIRGGRAGDEQFF; clone size: once; D gene: TRBD2; V gene: TRBV19; J gene: TRBJ2-1; CDR3 length: 16
CDR3 DNA: TGTGCCAGCAGCGTAGGCCGGGGGGGGACAGATACGCAGTATTTT; CDR3 protein: CASSVGRGGTDTQYF; clone size: NA; D gene: TRBD2; V gene: TRBV9; J gene: TRBJ2-3; CDR3 length: 15
CDR3 DNA: TGTGCCAGCAGCTCGGGACTTTTCCCCCAAGAGACCCAGTACTTC; CDR3 protein: CASSSGLFPQETQYF; clone size: once; D gene: NA; V gene: TRBV11-2; J gene: TRBJ2-5; CDR3 length: 15
CDR3 DNA: TGTGCCTGGAGCAGGGGATCAGGACAGCCCCAGCATTTT; CDR3 protein: CAWSRGSGQPQHF; clone size: NA; D gene: NA; V gene: TRBV30; J gene: TRBJ1-5; CDR3 length: 13
CDR3 DNA: TGTGCCAGCAGTACGTACATAGCGGGAGGCGATGAGCAGTTCTTC; CDR3 protein: CASSTYIAGGDEQFF; clone size: NA; D gene: TRBD2; V gene: TRBV28; J gene: TRBJ2-1; CDR3 length: 15
CDR3 DNA: TGCGCCAGCAGCCAAGGGAGGGACAGGGGAAGGACTGAAGCTTTCTTT; CDR3 protein: CASSQGRDRGRTEAFF; clone size: NA; D gene: TRBD1; V gene: TRBV4-3; J gene: TRBJ1-1; CDR3 length: 16
CDR3 DNA: TGTGCCAGCAGCTCATTCAGCGGGAGGGGCAGCTCCTACAATGAGCAGTTCTTC; CDR3 protein: CASSSFSGRGSSYNEQFF; clone size: NA; D gene: TRBD2; V gene: TRBV11-3; J gene: TRBJ2-1; CDR3 length: 18
CDR3 DNA: TGTGCCAGCAGTTTGGCCCCTTCCACTGAAGCTTTCTTT; CDR3 protein: CASSLAPSTEAFF; clone size: NA; D gene: NA; V gene: TRBV27; J gene: TRBJ1-1; CDR3 length: 13
CDR3 DNA: TGCGCCAGCAGCTTGGTTCAGGGGCCAGATACGCAGTATTTT; CDR3 protein: CASSLVQGPDTQYF; clone size: NA; D gene: NA; V gene: TRBV5-1; J gene: TRBJ2-3; CDR3 length: 14